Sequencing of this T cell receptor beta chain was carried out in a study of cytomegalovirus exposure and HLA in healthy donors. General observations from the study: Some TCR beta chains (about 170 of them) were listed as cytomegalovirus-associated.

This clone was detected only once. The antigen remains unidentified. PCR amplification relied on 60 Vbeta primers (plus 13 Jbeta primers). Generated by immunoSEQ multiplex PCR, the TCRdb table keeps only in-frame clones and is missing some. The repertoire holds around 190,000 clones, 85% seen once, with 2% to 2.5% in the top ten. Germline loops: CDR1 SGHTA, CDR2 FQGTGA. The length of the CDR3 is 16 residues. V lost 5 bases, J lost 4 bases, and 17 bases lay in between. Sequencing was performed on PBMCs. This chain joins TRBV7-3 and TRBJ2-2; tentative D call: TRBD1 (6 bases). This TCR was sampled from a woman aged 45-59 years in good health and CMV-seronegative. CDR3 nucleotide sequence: TGTGCCAGCAGCCTTCTTGGACAGTCCATCACCGGGGAGCTGTTTTTT. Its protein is CASSLLGQSITGELFF.